What follows is one TCR beta chain and its context. These data come from a study of blood T cell repertoires in COVID-19. Turning to the study itself: Researchers got acute and convalescent COVID-19 samples from the United States, Italy and Spain.

TCRdb keeps only in-frame clones here, not all; method: immunoSEQ multiplex PCR. The data hold about 350,000 clones, with roughly 90% observed a single time. The CDR3 extends over 13 amino acids. V lost 3 bases and J lost 2, with 7 bases in between. Germline lookup yields CDR1 KGHSH and CDR2 LQKENI. The chain links TRBV18 to TRBJ2-5, with D possibly being TRBD1 (5 bases). The receptor was derived from a man between 25 and 39 years old with COVID-19, enrolled during active disease. The sequenced sample consisted of peripheral blood. The CDR3 nucleotides are TGTGCCAGCTCACCGACAGTACAAGAGACCCAGTACTTC. This encodes CASSPTVQETQYF.